This T cell receptor beta chain was sequenced for a study of shared clonotypes between healthy human individuals. Study processing details: Junction-only immunoSEQ sequences carried no quality scores, so filtering differed. Data came from immunoSEQ multiplex PCR; TCRdb stores just in-frame clones and leaves some out. V, J and clone size are those of that table, while D and trimming were read from the DNA. The sample has roughly 520,000 clones; approximately 95% are singletons. Trimming took off 4 bases at V and 3 bases at J, with 7 bases between the two ends. Germline CDR1 and CDR2: WSHSY and SAAADI. The CDR3 spans 13 residues. The split of CD4+ cells yielded CD45RA+ naive and CD45RA-negative memory subsets.

The sequenced sample consisted of naive CD4+ T cells sorted from blood. Sample subset: CD45RA+ positively selected. This TCR was sampled from a woman aged 30 to 39 in good health. This rearrangement joins TRBV10-2 to TRBJ1-3; maybe TRBD1 (5 bases). The CDR3 loop reads CASSGDGGNTIYF. The CDR3 DNA reads as TGCGCCAGCAGTGGGGACGGTGGAAACACCATATATTTT.